Listed below are T cell receptor beta chains from one sample, sequenced in a study of shared clonotypes between healthy human individuals. Here immunoSEQ multiplex PCR was the method, and the copy in TCRdb shows in-frame clones only, minus some. Counted here are around 1.6 million clones, nearly 99% occurring once; the ten biggest clones make up roughly 0.4%. The specimen sequenced was naive CD4+ T cells sorted from blood. These receptors all stem from a man in his thirties or forties in good health. Both conserved end residues are part of each CDR3. D genes are given only for firm matches. Rows give clone size only sometimes, using once, few, many, or a class for an expanded clone.

cdr3_aa cdr3_nt cdr3_length d_call clone_size j_call v_call
CASSVIDRSYEQYF TGTGCCAGCAGCGTCATCGACAGGTCCTACGAGCAGTACTTC 14 - - TRBJ2-7 TRBV9
CASITDGGTGLNEAFF TGTGCCAGCATAACGGATGGGGGGACAGGGCTGAATGAAGCTTTCTTT 16 TRBD1 - TRBJ1-1 TRBV2
CASSFDRFGLVEKLFF TGTGCCAGCAGCTTTGACAGATTCGGCCTCGTTGAAAAACTGTTTTTT 16 - - TRBJ1-4 TRBV5-8
CASSPSSGRNEQYF TGTGCCAGCTCACCGTCTAGCGGGAGAAACGAGCAGTACTTC 14 TRBD2 once TRBJ2-7 TRBV18
CASSLAAVNTEAFF TGTGCCAGCAGCTTAGCGGCAGTGAACACTGAAGCTTTCTTT 14 - - TRBJ1-1 TRBV7-9
CASSYSREQFF TGTGCCAGCAGTTACTCCCGTGAGCAGTTCTTC 11 - - TRBJ2-1 TRBV6-6
CSARYQYF TGCAGTGCTAGATATCAGTACTTC 8 - once TRBJ2-7 TRBV20-1
CASSPPLAGINEQFF TGTGCCAGCTCACCACCACTAGCGGGGATTAATGAGCAGTTCTTC 15 TRBD2 - TRBJ2-1 TRBV18
CASSFGLAGTDTQYF TGTGCCAGCAGTTTTGGACTAGCGGGCACAGATACGCAGTATTTT 15 TRBD2 - TRBJ2-3 TRBV27
CASSPLGPATNEKLFF TGCGCCAGCAGCCCATTGGGCCCGGCAACTAATGAAAAACTGTTTTTT 16 - - TRBJ1-4 TRBV5-1
CASSLALTGQHEQYF TGTGCCAGCAGCTTAGCTTTGACAGGGCAGCACGAGCAGTACTTC 15 TRBD1 - TRBJ2-7 TRBV7-9
CASSWSGQGAKNIQYF TGCGCCAGCAGCTGGTCGGGACAGGGGGCAAAAAACATTCAGTACTTC 16 TRBD1 - TRBJ2-4 TRBV5-1
CASSPRLSNSPLHF TGTGCCAGCTCACCACGGCTCAGTAATTCACCCCTCCACTTT 14 - - TRBJ1-6 TRBV18
CASSFQGGGGYTF TGTGCCAGCAGCTTCCAGGGGGGAGGTGGCTACACCTTC 13 TRBD1 - TRBJ1-2 TRBV7-2
CASSQGGFPYEQYF TGTGCCAGCAGCCAAGGTGGCTTCCCCTACGAGCAGTACTTC 14 - - TRBJ2-7 TRBV14
CASSLQEGTEAFF TGTGCCAGCAGCTTACAGGAGGGCACTGAAGCTTTCTTT 13 - - TRBJ1-1 TRBV7-9
CASSDAPSGVAQETQYF TGTGCCAGCAGTGACGCGCCTAGCGGGGTTGCACAAGAGACCCAGTACTTC 17 TRBD2 - TRBJ2-5 TRBV2
CASSSTGIEQYF TGTGCCAGCAGCTCAACAGGGATCGAGCAGTACTTC 12 - - TRBJ2-7 TRBV7-8
CASRGGRGTGELFF TGTGCCAGCCGGGGCGGGAGGGGCACCGGGGAGCTGTTTTTT 14 TRBD2 few TRBJ2-2 TRBV9
CASSPLGLAGGIEQFF TGTGCCAGCAGCCCGTTGGGACTAGCGGGAGGAATTGAGCAGTTCTTC 16 TRBD2 - TRBJ2-1 TRBV14
CASSPGLAGQNYNEQFF TGTGCCAGCTCACCGGGATTAGCGGGCCAGAACTACAATGAGCAGTTCTTC 17 TRBD2 - TRBJ2-1 TRBV18
CATWGAGNTIYF TGTGCCACCTGGGGGGCTGGAAACACCATATATTTT 12 - - TRBJ1-3 TRBV10-3
CASSESPGKQFF TGCGCCAGCAGTGAAAGTCCCGGGAAGCAGTTCTTC 12 - - TRBJ2-1 TRBV10-1
CASSRGTGELFF TGTGCCAGTAGTCGGGGCACCGGGGAGCTGTTTTTT 12 - - TRBJ2-2 TRBV19
CASTDRGGAYEQYF TGTGCCAGCACTGACCGCGGGGGGGCCTACGAGCAGTACTTC 14 TRBD2 - TRBJ2-7 TRBV2
CASSLGTGMTEAFF TGTGCCAGCAGCTTGGGGACAGGCATGACTGAAGCTTTCTTT 14 TRBD1 - TRBJ1-1 TRBV5-8
CASDRVGKSNQPQHF TGTGCCAGCGACAGGGTAGGAAAGAGCAATCAGCCCCAGCATTTT 15 TRBD1 - TRBJ1-5 TRBV27
CASSPGLADTYEQYF TGTGCCAGCAGCCCAGGACTAGCCGACACCTACGAGCAGTACTTC 15 TRBD2 - TRBJ2-7 TRBV5-4
CASSQVGDRASNQPQHF TGCGCCAGCAGCCAAGTTGGGGACAGGGCTAGTAATCAGCCCCAGCATTTT 17 TRBD1 - TRBJ1-5 TRBV4-3
CASSSGLDTYEQYF TGTGCCAGCAGCTCGGGACTAGATACCTACGAGCAGTACTTC 14 TRBD2 - TRBJ2-7 TRBV14
CASSSGAGYEQYF TGCGCCAGCAGTTCGGGAGCGGGCTACGAGCAGTACTTC 13 - - TRBJ2-7 TRBV10-2
CASRVVDEYSGNTIYF TGTGCCAGCAGGGTAGTCGACGAGTACTCTGGAAACACCATATATTTT 16 - - TRBJ1-3 TRBV7-9
CASAPVVGISNQPQHF TGTGCCAGCGCCCCCGTGGTCGGAATTAGCAATCAGCCCCAGCATTTT 16 - - TRBJ1-5 TRBV27
CASSIGGLAGAYNEQFF TGTGCCAGCAGCATAGGGGGACTAGCGGGTGCCTACAATGAGCAGTTCTTC 17 TRBD2 - TRBJ2-1 TRBV7-9
CASSSAAGDYNEQFF TGTGCCAGCAGCTCTGCAGCGGGGGACTACAATGAGCAGTTCTTC 15 TRBD2 once TRBJ2-1 TRBV5-4
CASSVVSGAGEQFF TGTGCCAGCAGCGTAGTCTCGGGAGCGGGTGAGCAGTTCTTC 14 - - TRBJ2-1 TRBV9
CASSSSGAGTSGRAWDTQYF TGTGCCAGCAGCTCTTCTGGTGCCGGGACTAGCGGGAGGGCCTGGGATACGCAGTATTTT 20 TRBD2 - TRBJ2-3 TRBV9
CASSSLNRGTGNTIYF TGTGCCAGCAGCTCCCTTAACAGGGGGACTGGAAACACCATATATTTT 16 TRBD1 once TRBJ1-3 TRBV7-8
CASSLGGTSFTGNEQFF TGTGCCAGCTCACTAGGCGGGACTAGTTTCACTGGGAATGAGCAGTTCTTC 17 TRBD2 - TRBJ2-1 TRBV18
CASSSTGTSGNTIYF TGTGCCAGCAGTTCGACAGGGACCTCTGGAAACACCATATATTTT 15 TRBD1 - TRBJ1-3 TRBV6-5
CASSFGGEETQYF TGTGCCAGCAGCTTTGGCGGGGAAGAGACCCAGTACTTC 13 - - TRBJ2-5 TRBV5-5
CASNNRDRVEQYF TGTGCCAGCAACAACAGGGACAGAGTAGAGCAGTACTTC 13 TRBD1 - TRBJ2-7 TRBV6-5
CASRNTGELFF TGTGCCAGCAGGAACACCGGGGAGCTGTTTTTT 11 - once TRBJ2-2 TRBV27
CASSPGQASYEQYF TGTGCCAGCAGCCCCGGGCAGGCCTCCTACGAGCAGTACTTC 14 - - TRBJ2-7 TRBV13
CASSAGRPNYGYTF TGTGCCAGCAGCGCGGGACGCCCGAACTATGGCTACACCTTC 14 - - TRBJ1-2 TRBV9
CATSRVGSWETQYF TGTGCCACCAGCAGAGTCGGTAGCTGGGAGACCCAGTACTTC 14 - - TRBJ2-5 TRBV15
CASSYSGTSTDTQYF TGTGCCAGCAGTTACTCCGGGACAAGCACAGATACGCAGTATTTT 15 - - TRBJ2-3 TRBV6-5
CASSKGDRVSYNEQFF TGCGCCAGCAGCAAAGGGGACAGGGTCAGCTACAATGAGCAGTTCTTC 16 TRBD1 - TRBJ2-1 TRBV5-1
CASSRLRREGSSYEQYF TGTGCCAGCTCACGGCTTCGGCGGGAGGGCTCCTCCTACGAGCAGTACTTC 17 TRBD2 - TRBJ2-7 TRBV18
CASSQVAAYGYTF TGCGCCAGCAGCCAAGTCGCGGCCTATGGCTACACCTTC 13 - - TRBJ1-2 TRBV4-1
CASSEGTVYGYTF TGTGCCAGCAGCGAAGGGACAGTCTATGGCTACACCTTC 13 TRBD1 - TRBJ1-2 TRBV5-6
CSAHLTDEQFF TGCAGTGCACACCTAACGGATGAGCAGTTCTTC 11 - - TRBJ2-1 TRBV20-1
CSVSTITGTDTQYF TGCAGCGTTTCCACTATCACCGGCACAGATACGCAGTATTTT 14 - once TRBJ2-3 TRBV29-1
CASSEGSNQPQHF TGTGCCAGCAGTGAAGGAAGCAATCAGCCCCAGCATTTT 13 - - TRBJ1-5 TRBV6-1
CASSFSRAGRSFTDTQYF TGTGCCAGCAGCTTTAGTCGAGCAGGGAGATCGTTCACAGATACGCAGTATTTT 18 - - TRBJ2-3 TRBV7-8
CATRTADTQYF TGTGCCACGAGGACCGCAGATACGCAGTATTTT 11 - - TRBJ2-3 TRBV10-3
CASSIGQGPQPQHF TGTGCCAGTAGTATTGGGCAGGGCCCTCAGCCCCAGCATTTT 14 - - TRBJ1-5 TRBV19
CSGGDFKETQYF TGCAGCGGAGGGGACTTTAAAGAGACCCAGTACTTC 12 - - TRBJ2-5 TRBV29-1